This is a list of T cell receptor beta chains from one sample in a study of control samples from healthy donors and cancer patients. Only in-frame clones appear in the TCRdb table, and some are missing; sequencing was by immunoSEQ multiplex PCR. Found here are 170,000 or so clones, approximately 94% of them singletons; the top ten hold 1.1% to 1.5%. The sample comprised blood. The receptors were gathered from a woman under 30 in good health. Both conserved end residues are part of each CDR3. D genes are given only for firm matches. Expanded clones are given a class, and other clones once, few, many or no size at all.

TRBV4-1	NA	NA	14	TRBJ2-1	TGCGCCAGCAGCCAAGAGGGGCCGTACAATGAGCAGTTCTTC	CASSQEGPYNEQFF
TRBV4-1	NA	TRBD1	18	TRBJ1-4	TGCGCCAGCAGACCCATCGGGACAGGTCCATCCACTAATGAAAAACTGTTTTTT	CASRPIGTGPSTNEKLFF
TRBV5-1	NA	NA	12	TRBJ1-2	TGCGCCAGCAGCCCGGAGGGCTATGGCTACACCTTC	CASSPEGYGYTF
TRBV5-1	NA	NA	17	TRBJ1-2	TGCGCCAGCAGCTGGGCACCGGGAAAACCGATGGGGTATGGCTACACCTTC	CASSWAPGKPMGYGYTF
TRBV19	NA	TRBD1	14	TRBJ2-3	TGTGCCAGTAGTATGGGACAGGGACCAGATACGCAGTATTTT	CASSMGQGPDTQYF
TRBV12-5	NA	TRBD1	16	TRBJ2-1	TGTGCTAGTGGTCCGCCGGGGACAGGGGTTATCGGTGAGCAGTTCTTC	CASGPPGTGVIGEQFF
TRBV6-2/TRBV6-3	NA	NA	17	TRBJ2-1	TGTGCCAGCAGTTACATGGTGGACGAGAGCTCCTACAATGAGCAGTTCTTC	CASSYMVDESSYNEQFF
TRBV7-2	once	NA	14	TRBJ1-2	TGTGCCAGCAGCTTAGTATGGGAAGGCTATGGCTACACCTTC	CASSLVWEGYGYTF
TRBV6-1	NA	NA	16	TRBJ1-5	TGTGCCAGCAGTGATCGGGGACTTACGGGCAATCAGCCCCAGCATTTT	CASSDRGLTGNQPQHF
TRBV18	NA	TRBD2	14	TRBJ2-3	TGTGCCAGCTCCGGGAGGGGATACACAGATACGCAGTATTTT	CASSGRGYTDTQYF
TRBV4-2	NA	NA	15	TRBJ1-2	TGTGCCAGCAGCCAAGCGGGAGACGTTAGCTATGGCTACACCTTC	CASSQAGDVSYGYTF
TRBV18	NA	NA	15	TRBJ2-3	TGTGCCAGCTCACCCGAGACAGAGTTTACAGATACGCAGTATTTT	CASSPETEFTDTQYF
TRBV6-5	few	TRBD2	11	TRBJ2-7	TGTGCCAGCAGTTGGGGGGGGGAGCAGTACTTC	CASSWGGEQYF
TRBV6-5	NA	NA	13	TRBJ2-7	TGTGCCATCGACGAAACGGAATCCTACGAGCAGTACTTC	CAIDETESYEQYF
TRBV4-3	NA	NA	16	TRBJ2-1	TGCGCCAGCAGCCAAGATCACGGGGGCACCTACAATGAGCAGTTCTTC	CASSQDHGGTYNEQFF
TRBV19	NA	TRBD1	16	TRBJ1-6	TGTGCCAGTAGCCGTCCCGTGGGACAGTATAATTCACCCCTCCACTTT	CASSRPVGQYNSPLHF
TRBV5-1	NA	TRBD1	15	TRBJ1-2	TGCGCCAGCAGCGCTGGCAGGGGGGCCGGCTATGGCTACACCTTC	CASSAGRGAGYGYTF
TRBV7-9	NA	NA	16	TRBJ1-3	TGTGCCAGCAGCTTAGGTACGGGTGGAATTGGAAACACCATATATTTT	CASSLGTGGIGNTIYF
TRBV7-8	NA	NA	14	TRBJ1-2	TGTGCCAGCAGCTTGTCAAACGGGCCGTATGGCTACACCTTC	CASSLSNGPYGYTF